Below, 6 T cell receptor beta chains from the same sample are listed, as sequenced in a study of cytomegalovirus exposure and HLA in healthy donors. The PCR was carried out with 60 Vbeta primers and 13 Jbeta primers. TCRdb's table, derived via immunoSEQ multiplex PCR, lists solely in-frame clones and lacks some. In the table there are some 160,000 clones, 60% to 80% of which are singletons. Sequencing input: PBMCs. These receptor sequences come from a man aged 55 to 70 in good health and CMV-seronegative.

The chain carries TRBV6-5 and TRBJ1-2; 9 bases match TRBD1. Looked up from germline, CDR1 is MNHEY and CDR2 is SVGAGI. The V and J ends lost 0 bases and 5 bases, in that order; junction bases with no gene match: 4. The CDR3 is 15 amino acids. As DNA, the CDR3 is TGTGCCAGCAGTTACTCGCCGGGACAGGGTTATGGCTACACCTTC. Translating it yields CASSYSPGQGYGYTF.

The chain joins TRBV7-6 to TRBJ1-1, with a tentative D call TRBD1 (5 bases). CDR3 length: 15 amino acids. Germline CDR1 SGHVS, CDR2 FNYEAQ. The germline V and J ends were trimmed by 5 bases and 1 base, with 14 bases remaining between them. The CDR3 spells CASSGREGRNTEAFF. The CDR3 coding sequence is TGTGCCAGCAGCGGTCGGGAGGGGAGGAACACTGAAGCTTTCTTT.

The table lists this clone with a few counts. The chain uses TRBV5-1 and TRBJ2-7; a weak D match, TRBD2 (6 bases). V was trimmed by 7 bases and J by 3 bases, leaving 14 bases between them. This CDR3 region has 13 residues. In germline, CDR1 is SGHRS, CDR2 YFSETQ. The CDR3 DNA follows: TGCGCCAGCTCTGGGGGGAACCTCTACGAGCAGTACTTC. Its protein is CASSGGNLYEQYF.

In this sample, this clone turned up a few times. The CDR3 sequence is CASSISWRGGTDTQYF. The DNA of the CDR3 is TGTGCCAGTAGTATTTCCTGGCGGGGGGGCACAGATACGCAGTATTTT. This rearrangement joins TRBV19 to TRBJ2-3; TRBD2 agrees at 8 bases. CDR3 length: 16 amino acids. The V and J ends lost 3 bases and 1 base, in that order; junction bases with no gene match: 6. The germline CDR1 and CDR2 sequences are LNHDA and SQIVND (reference sequence).

This chain connects TRBV21-1 to TRBJ1-4; the listed D gene, TRBD1, was not tested against the DNA. TRBV21-1 corresponds to a pseudogene. The CDR3 runs 15 residues. CDR3 coding DNA: TGTGCCAGCAGCAAAGAGCTGACAGCAAATGAAAAACTGTTTTTT. Translating it yields CASSKELTANEKLFF.

The V and J genes are TRBV7-9 and TRBJ2-5; TRBD2 matches at 7 bases. Germline trimming cut 8 bases from V and 7 bases from J; bases unmatched to any gene: 4. Germline CDR1 is SEHNR and CDR2 is FQNEAQ (reference sequence). The CDR3 length is 11 residues. The CDR3 bases are TGTGCCAGCGGTCCGGGAGGGACCCAGTACTTC. Translating gives CASGPGGTQYF.